The next 9 T cell receptor beta chains were all read from a single sample in a study of T cells in Graves' hyperthyroidism and ophthalmopathy. Using RNA transcripts as the source, TCR beta CDR3 regions were amplified. The TCR CDR3 first-round RT-PCR relied on the HTBI primer set. Via MiXCR, TCRdb re-called the multiplex PCR reads, giving one row per CDR3 protein. In the table there are 650,000 to 800,000 distinct CDR3 sequences, 45% of which are singletons. The sequenced sample consisted of peripheral blood or thyroid tissue (not recorded which). These receptors came from an adult man with Graves' disease, either hyperthyroidism or ophthalmopathy (not recorded which).

This clonotype was seen only a few times. The CDR3 DNA reads as TGCAGTGCTAGAGGTGGACTAGCGGGCCTCTCCTACGAGCAGTACTTC. It translates to CSARGGLAGLSYEQYF. This rearrangement joins TRBV20-1 to TRBJ2-7, with 11 positions matching TRBD2. The CDR3 runs to 16 residues. The germline CDR1 and CDR2 sequences are DFQATT and SNEGSKA (reference sequence). With V trimmed by 1 base and J by 0 bases, 5 bases remained unmatched.

Worth noting for this clonotype: This likely comes from a read error, as the CDR3 has no conserved phenylalanine or tryptophan at its end. No DNA is shown, since the ends of the CDR3 on it are uncertain; the CDR3 is the one TCRdb lists. The chain uses TRBV5-1 and TRBJ1-4. Counting both end residues, the CDR3 totals 8 amino acids. Germline V gives CDR1 SGHRS, CDR2 YFSETQ. The CDR3 sequence is CASSLEGD.

The chain links TRBV7-8 to TRBJ1-5, with 7 bases matching TRBD1. The CDR3 contains 14 residues. Germline V gene data show CDR1 as SGHVS and CDR2 as FQNEAQ. Unmatched junction bases numbered 7, after V lost 5 bases and J lost 6 bases. CDR3 coding DNA: TGTGCCAGCAGCAACTCTAACAGGGGTCAGCCCCAGCATTTT. Its protein is CASSNSNRGQPQHF.

V gene TRBV29-1 combines with J gene TRBJ1-2; no definite D call. The CDR3 loop spans 12 amino acids. In germline, CDR1 is SQVTM, CDR2 ANQGSEA. The CDR3 is CSEDGGPYGYTF. Written as DNA, the CDR3 is TGCAGTGAAGATGGAGGGCCGTATGGCTACACCTTC.

Concerning this clonotype itself: A junction end diverges from the germline sequence, so it may reflect a read error. J is TRBJ1-2 and V is TRBV29-1; a weak D match, TRBD1 (5 bases). CDR1 SQVTM and CDR2 ANQGSEA come from the germline V gene. CDR3 length equals 12 residues. The CDR3 spells CSVWDAHYGYTF. Here the CDR3 DNA reads TGCAGCGTTTGGGACGCGCACTATGGGTACACCTTC.

V usage is TRBV5-1 and J usage is TRBJ1-1, with unresolved D. Per germline, CDR1 SGHRS and CDR2 YFSETQ. V was trimmed by 4 bases and J by 9 bases, leaving 19 bases between them. The CDR3 runs 14 residues. The CDR3: CASSPEVHLQQAFF. CDR3 in DNA: TGCGCCAGCAGCCCAGAGGTTCACTTACAGCAAGCTTTCTTT.

This chain joins TRBV15 and TRBJ2-7; TRBD1 or TRBD2 may be the D gene (6 bases each). This CDR3 contains 16 residues. The V gene's germline CDR1 is LNHNV and CDR2 YYDKDF (reference sequence). Trimming pared 5 bases from V and 7 bases from J, leaving 24 bases between. CDR3 DNA sequence: TGTGCCACCAGCGGAGGGCCAGGGGCTAGCTTGGGTGAGCAGTACTTC. Translating gives CATSGGPGASLGEQYF.

Only a few counts were recorded for this clonotype. The rearrangement links TRBV7-2 to TRBJ2-7; the D gene is possibly TRBD1 (8 bases). Trimming stripped 3 bases from V and 2 bases from J, with 26 bases between. The CDR3 is 19 residues long. Germline-derived CDR1 and CDR2 are SGHTA and FQGNSA. In DNA, the CDR3 is TGTGCCAGCAGCTTCGGTGGGGGGGAAGGACAGGGAAGAACCTACGAGCAGTACTTC. This codes for CASSFGGGEGQGRTYEQYF.

This clonotype was seen once. This rearrangement joins TRBV7-8 to TRBJ1-6; 9 bases agree with TRBD1. The germline CDR1 and CDR2 sequences are SGHVS and FQNEAQ. V gave up 6 bases and J gave up 12 bases; unmatched junction bases: 9. The CDR3 is made up of 14 amino acids. This CDR3 reads CASSESGQGIPLHF. CDR3 DNA: TGTGCCAGCAGTGAATCGGGACAGGGCATACCCCTCCACTTT.